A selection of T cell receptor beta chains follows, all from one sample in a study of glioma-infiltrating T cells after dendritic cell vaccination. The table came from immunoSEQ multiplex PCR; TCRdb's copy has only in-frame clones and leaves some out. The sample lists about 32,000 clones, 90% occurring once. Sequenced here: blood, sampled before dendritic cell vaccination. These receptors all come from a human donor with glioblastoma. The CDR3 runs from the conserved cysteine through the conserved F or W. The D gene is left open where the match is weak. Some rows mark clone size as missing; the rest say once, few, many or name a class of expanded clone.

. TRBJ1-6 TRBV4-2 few CASSQDWARANSPLHF TGTGCCAGCAGCCAAGATTGGGCCAGGGCCAATTCACCCCTCCACTTT
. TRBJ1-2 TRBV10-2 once CASSESQGNYGYTF TGCGCCAGCAGTGAGTCACAGGGAAACTATGGCTACACCTTC
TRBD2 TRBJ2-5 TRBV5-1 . CASSLGVSGGEETQYF TGCGCCAGCAGCTTGGGTGTTAGCGGGGGGGAAGAGACCCAGTACTTC
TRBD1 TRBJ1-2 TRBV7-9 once CASSRDRERGGYTF TGTGCCAGCAGCAGAGACAGGGAGAGGGGTGGCTACACCTTC
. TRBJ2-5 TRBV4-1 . CASSQAPEETQYF TGCGCCAGCAGCCAAGCGCCGGAAGAGACCCAGTACTTC
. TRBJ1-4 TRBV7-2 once CASRKTGSGEKLFF TGTGCCAGCAGAAAGACAGGTTCCGGCGAAAAACTGTTTTTT
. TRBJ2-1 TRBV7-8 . CASSSGAPSSYNEQFF TGTGCCAGCAGCTCAGGGGCGCCCAGCTCCTACAATGAGCAGTTCTTC
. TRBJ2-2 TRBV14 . CASSGTRKGGELFF TGTGCCAGCAGCGGTACTAGAAAGGGCGGGGAGCTGTTTTTT
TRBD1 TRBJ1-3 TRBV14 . CASSQTGGSGNTIYF TGTGCCAGCAGCCAAACAGGGGGCTCTGGAAACACCATATATTTT
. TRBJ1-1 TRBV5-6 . CASSFSTIPEAFF TGTGCCAGCAGCTTCTCCACAATACCTGAAGCTTTCTTT
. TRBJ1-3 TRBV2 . CATPGTGAYSGNTIYF TGTGCCACCCCCGGAACAGGCGCCTACTCTGGAAACACCATATATTTT
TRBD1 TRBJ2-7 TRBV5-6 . CASSLPRDSEIYEQYF TGTGCCAGCAGCTTGCCCCGGGACAGCGAGATCTACGAGCAGTACTTC
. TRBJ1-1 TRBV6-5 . CASSGDGDTEAFF TGTGCCAGCAGCGGCGACGGAGACACTGAAGCTTTCTTT
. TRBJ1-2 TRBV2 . CASSEAPDGYTF TGTGCCAGCAGTGAAGCGCCAGATGGCTACACCTTC
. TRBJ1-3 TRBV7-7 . CASSPDGGVTIYF TGTGCCAGCAGCCCAGATGGGGGGGTCACCATATATTTT
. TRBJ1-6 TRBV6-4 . CASSETGNSPLHF TGTGCCAGCAGTGAGACGGGGAATTCACCCCTCCACTTT
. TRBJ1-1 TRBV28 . CASSYRDTEAFF TGTGCCAGCAGTTACCGGGACACTGAAGCTTTCTTT
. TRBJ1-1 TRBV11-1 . CASRGENTEAFF TGTGCCAGTCGGGGTGAGAACACTGAAGCTTTCTTT
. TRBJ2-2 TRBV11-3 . CASSLDARGGTGELFF TGTGCCAGCAGCTTAGATGCTAGGGGGGGCACCGGGGAGCTGTTTTTT
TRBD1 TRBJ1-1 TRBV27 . CASSPIVGTGVGVRTEAFF TGTGCCAGCAGTCCCATAGTAGGGACAGGGGTTGGGGTGAGGACTGAAGCTTTCTTT
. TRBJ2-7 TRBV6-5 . CASSPGVHEQYF TGTGCCAGCAGCCCCGGGGTCCACGAGCAGTACTTC
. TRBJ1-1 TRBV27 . CASSSRTAKYTEAFF TGTGCCAGCAGTTCCCGGACAGCTAAATACACTGAAGCTTTCTTT